Sequencing of this TCR beta chain was carried out in a study of cytomegalovirus exposure and HLA in healthy donors. This CDR3 has 12 amino acids. CDR1 is SNHLY, CDR2 FYNNEI, per germline. V was clipped by 2 bases and J by 7 bases, with 8 bases between them. Researchers ran the PCR with 60 Vbeta and 13 Jbeta primers. The data were produced by immunoSEQ multiplex PCR, yet TCRdb's version contains in-frame clones alone and is incomplete. The data hold around 150,000 clones, with 82% observed a single time. Regarding this clone: The antigen is undetermined.

Study results and limitations: TCR beta chains numbering under 200 were designated cytomegalovirus-associated. Later analysis demonstrated an association between a missense DCLRE1C variant and TCR beta V- and J-gene trimming.

This chain uses TRBV2 with TRBJ1-2, with D perhaps TRBD1 (6 bases). Sequencing was carried out using PBMCs. This TCR was recovered from a girl aged 10-17 years in good health and CMV-seropositive. The CDR3 DNA reads as TGTGCCAGCAGTGAACAGGGGTCTGGCTACACCTTC. As protein: CASSEQGSGYTF.